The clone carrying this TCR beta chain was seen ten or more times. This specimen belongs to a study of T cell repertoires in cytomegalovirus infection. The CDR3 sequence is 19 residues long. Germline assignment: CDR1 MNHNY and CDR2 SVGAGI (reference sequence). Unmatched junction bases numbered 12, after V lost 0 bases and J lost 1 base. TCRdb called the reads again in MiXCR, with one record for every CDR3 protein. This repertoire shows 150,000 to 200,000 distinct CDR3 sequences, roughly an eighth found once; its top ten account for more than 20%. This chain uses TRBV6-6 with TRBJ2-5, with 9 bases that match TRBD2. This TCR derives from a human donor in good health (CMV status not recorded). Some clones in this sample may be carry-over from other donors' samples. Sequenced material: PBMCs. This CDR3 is CASSYSTVALAGLQETQYF. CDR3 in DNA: TGTGCCAGCAGTTACTCGACGGTTGCCCTAGCGGGACTCCAAGAGACCCAGTACTTC.